Shown below are 22 T cell receptor beta chains from a single sample sequenced in a study of blood T cells in healthy people across ages. Using a J-beta primer mix together with a sample-barcoded 5' primer, a second PCR was run for roughly 6 to 12 cycles. TCRdb processed the 5' RACE reads anew with MiXCR; each CDR3 protein has one entry. The data show some 900,000 distinct CDR3 sequences, around 48% seen once. The sequencing sample was made of blood. Receptor source: a man aged 25-45 years in good health.

The V call is TRBV28, the J call TRBJ1-6, with D unclear. This CDR3 has 13 amino acids. The germline V gene encodes CDR1 MDHEN and CDR2 SYDVKM. Trimming removed 2 bases from V and 11 bases from J, with 10 bases in between. CDR3 region: CASSLNSPPPLHF. The CDR3 region has the DNA TGTGCCAGCAGTTTAAACAGTCCCCCACCCCTCCACTTT.

The chain uses TRBV3-1 and TRBJ1-3, with 8 bases aligning to TRBD1. There are 16 residues in the CDR3. Germline values: CDR1 LGHDT, CDR2 YNNKEL (reference sequence). V gave up 2 bases and J gave up 4 bases; unmatched junction bases: 7. CDR3 in DNA: TGTGCCAGCAGCCAAACGATTAGGACAGGGGGAAACACCATATATTTT. Translation gives CASSQTIRTGGNTIYF.

This clonotype was seen only a few times. This chain uses TRBV7-2 with TRBJ1-2; weak D call: TRBD1 (5 bases). Per germline, CDR1 SGHTA and CDR2 FQGNSA. V was clipped by 6 bases and J by 4 bases, with 12 bases between them. The CDR3 is 13 amino acids. CDR3 DNA sequence: TGTGCCAGCAGGGTCGGGGGAGGCTATGGCTACACCTTC. Encoded protein: CASRVGGGYGYTF.

The chain employs TRBV20-1 and TRBJ1-1; no clear D gene. The CDR3 spans 15 residues. In germline, CDR1 is DFQATT, CDR2 SNEGSKA (reference sequence). The V gene lost 0 bases and the J gene lost 0 bases, with 11 bases spanning the gap. CDR3 in amino acids: CSAREPTVMNTEAFF. The CDR3, as DNA: TGCAGTGCTAGAGAACCTACAGTCATGAACACTGAAGCTTTCTTT.

This chain connects TRBV25-1 to TRBJ2-5; D is tentatively TRBD1 or TRBD2 (5 bases each). CDR3 length: 16 residues. V was clipped by 2 bases and J by 2 bases, with 15 bases between them. Per germline, CDR1 MGHDK and CDR2 SYGVNS. The CDR3 nucleotides are TGTGCCAGCAGTGAACACGGGGCCGCCCGACAAGAGACCCAGTACTTC. Its translation: CASSEHGAARQETQYF.

This clonotype was seen more than once but under ten times. A much larger clone is a single base away; this may be a read error. This sequence joins TRBV20-1 and TRBJ2-5; 9 positions agree with TRBD2. The CDR3 runs to 14 residues. V was pared by 3 bases and J by 11 bases, with 13 bases of the junction left unmatched. Germline V gene sequence: CDR1 DFQATT, CDR2 SNEGSKA (reference sequence). The CDR3 sequence: CSASLGLASDEQYF. The DNA for the CDR3 is TGCAGTGCTAGTTTGGGACTAGCTTCCGATGAGCAGTACTTC.

J is TRBJ1-2 and V is TRBV4-3; no clear D gene. The germline gives CDR1 LGHNA, CDR2 YSLEER. The CDR3 runs 16 residues. Trimming took off 4 bases at V and 3 bases at J, with 18 bases between the two ends. The DNA for the CDR3 is TGCGCCAGCAGCCCCTCGCGGGCGTGGACGGACTATGGCTACACCTTC. This codes for CASSPSRAWTDYGYTF.

The genes are TRBV6-2 or TRBV6-3 and TRBJ1-5; 11 bases are shared with TRBD1. With 5 bases clipped from V and 6 bases from J, the junction kept 9 bases outside the gene matches. The CDR3 runs to 16 residues. Germline CDR1 MNHEY, CDR2 SVGEGT. The CDR3 is CASSLWTGGAGQPQHF. DNA for the CDR3: TGTGCCAGCAGTCTTTGGACAGGGGGCGCGGGTCAGCCCCAGCATTTT.

The chain is built from TRBV2 and TRBJ2-4; tentatively, D is TRBD2 (5 bases). The tail of the sequence fits TRBJ2-7 better, so the J call may be wrong. CDR1 is SNHLY, CDR2 FYNNEI, per germline. The length of the CDR3 is 17 residues. CDR3 nucleotides: TGTGCCAGCAGCAGCCCCCTAAGCGGACCTACAACCTACGAGCAGTACTTC. Amino acid sequence: CASSSPLSGPTTYEQYF.

V and J are TRBV12-3 or TRBV12-4 and TRBJ2-1; D may be TRBD2 (6 bases). The V end was cut by 6 bases, the J end by 4 bases, with 19 bases between. This CDR3 comprises 16 residues. CDR3 DNA sequence: TGTGCCAGCAGCCGCCCGGGGGATGAGCCATACAATGAGCAGTTCTTC. It is translated as CASSRPGDEPYNEQFF.

This CDR3 is CASSLGRGGLNEQFF. In nucleotides, the CDR3 is TGTGCCAGCAGCTTAGGTCGGGGGGGTCTAAATGAGCAGTTCTTC. The V and J genes are TRBV11-2 and TRBJ2-1, with TRBD2 identical over 8 bases. Per germline, CDR1 SGHAT and CDR2 FQNNGV. The ends lost 1 base at V and 7 bases at J; junction bases unmatched: 6. The CDR3 totals 15 residues. The full variable domain, its missing parts supplied by reference TRBV11-2 and TRBJ2-1, is EAGVAQSPRYKIIEKRQSVAFWCNPISGHATLYWYQQILGQGPKLLIQFQNNGVVDDSQLPKDRFSAERLKGVDSTLKIQPAKLEDSAVYLCASSLGRGGLNEQFFGPGTRLTVL.

The chain uses TRBV29-1 and TRBJ2-1; D may be TRBD1 (6 bases). Germline CDR1 and CDR2: SQVTM and ANQGSEA. V lost 1 base, J lost 4 bases, and 20 bases lay in between. CDR3 length equals 17 residues. CDR3 coding DNA: TGCAGCGTTGAAGGGGCGATTTGTGACAGGTTATACAATGAGCAGTTCTTC. This gives the protein CSVEGAICDRLYNEQFF.

This chain joins TRBV7-9 and TRBJ2-4; no definite D call. The DNA end favors TRBJ2-7, so the J call may be wrong. Germline CDR1 is SEHNR and CDR2 is FQNEAQ (reference sequence). This CDR3 has 14 amino acids. In nucleotides, the CDR3 is TGTGCCAGCAGCCGGACGGACCCTTCCTACGAGCAGTACTTC. It encodes CASSRTDPSYEQYF.

The chain uses TRBV20-1 and TRBJ2-5, with 9 bases matching TRBD1. CDR1 is DFQATT, CDR2 SNEGSKA, per germline (reference sequence). The length of the CDR3 is 12 residues. J gave up 11 bases and V 5 bases, and 9 bases lay outside the gene matches. The CDR3 protein is CSAQDRGSEQYF. The CDR3 DNA reads as TGCAGTGCTCAGGACAGGGGTAGTGAGCAGTACTTC.

This clonotype came up a few times. The V gene is TRBV5-1, the J gene TRBJ1-2; no definite D call. The CDR3 totals 15 residues. V gave up 0 bases and J gave up 7 bases, with 16 bases separating them. In germline, CDR1 is SGHRS, CDR2 YFSETQ. The CDR3 sequence: CASSLAMSNLGGYTF. The CDR3 bases are TGCGCCAGCAGCTTGGCGATGTCGAATCTTGGTGGCTACACCTTC. Filled out from reference TRBV5-1 and TRBJ1-2, the complete variable domain reads KAGVTQTPRYLIKTRGQQVTLSCSPISGHRSVSWYQQTPGQGLQFLFEYFSETQRNKGNFPGRFSGRQFSNSRSEMNVSTLELGDSALYLCASSLAMSNLGGYTFGSGTRLTVV.

Here the CDR3 reads CASSELYAYEQYF. The CDR3 DNA follows: TGTGCCAGCAGTGAGCTTTATGCCTACGAGCAGTACTTC. The chain has TRBV25-1 and TRBJ2-7, with D unclear. Germline CDR1 and CDR2: MGHDK and SYGVNS. V lost 3 bases and J lost 2, with 8 bases in between. The CDR3 has 13 residues.

The chain carries TRBV28 and TRBJ1-2, with 11 bases aligning to TRBD1. Trimming at V came to 6 bases and at J to 2 bases, leaving 5 bases not matched to a gene. The CDR3 consists of 15 residues. Germline V gene data show CDR1 as MDHEN and CDR2 as SYDVKM. As DNA, the CDR3 is TGTGCCAGCAGCCAACGGACAGGGGGCAACTATGGCTACACCTTC. Protein sequence: CASSQRTGGNYGYTF.

The chain employs TRBV29-1 and TRBJ2-4; unclear D gene. Trimming took 7 bases from V and 0 from J, leaving 10 bases between them. The CDR3 loop spans 13 amino acids. Germline V CDR1 and CDR2: SQVTM, ANQGSEA. The CDR3 region is CSAVPLAKNIQYF. As DNA, the CDR3 is TGCAGCGCCGTACCTCTAGCCAAAAACATTCAGTACTTC.

This clonotype was observed a handful of times. The chain couples TRBV4-1 to TRBJ2-7, with TRBD1 matching 7 bases. J was trimmed by 6 bases and V by 0 bases; bases with no gene match: 5. This CDR3 is built from 14 residues. In germline, CDR1 is MGHRA, CDR2 YSYEKL. In DNA form, the CDR3 reads TGCGCCAGCAGCCAAGAAGACAGGGTTGGCGAGCAGTACTTC. Translated: CASSQEDRVGEQYF.

This clonotype was detected many times. This chain joins TRBV9 and TRBJ2-1, with 8 bases identical to TRBD2. The germline V gene encodes CDR1 SGDLS and CDR2 YYNGEE. J was trimmed by 3 bases and V by 0 bases; bases with no gene match: 2. This CDR3 is 15 amino acids long. The CDR3 loop is CASSVVAGGYNEQFF. The CDR3 DNA reads TGTGCCAGCAGCGTAGTGGCGGGGGGCTACAATGAGCAGTTCTTC. Full variable domain (rest looked up from reference TRBV9 and TRBJ2-1): DSGVTQTPKHLITATGQRVTLRCSPRSGDLSVYWYQQSLDQGLQFLIQYYNGEERAKGNILERFSAQQFPDLHSELNLSSLELGDSALYFCASSVVAGGYNEQFFGPGTRLTVL.

The V call is TRBV7-2, the J call TRBJ1-2; D perhaps matches TRBD1 (5 bases). Germline V lookup: CDR1 SGHTA, CDR2 FQGNSA. CDR3 length equals 14 residues. The V and J ends lost 5 bases and 7 bases respectively, with 17 bases between them. In nucleotides, the CDR3 is TGTGCCAGCAGCCCTCAGACGGGACTTGGTGGCTACACCTTC. Its protein is CASSPQTGLGGYTF.

The chain uses TRBV29-1 and TRBJ2-2, with 7 bases aligning to TRBD2. From germline, CDR1 is SQVTM and CDR2 ANQGSEA. This CDR3 is built from 13 residues. V shed 7 bases and J 6 bases; nucleotides not matched to a gene: 8. CDR3 region: CSASGGNPGELFF. CDR3 nucleotide sequence: TGCAGCGCCTCGGGGGGAAATCCCGGGGAGCTGTTTTTT.